This entry concerns a single T cell receptor beta chain. The sample is drawn from a study of T cells in localized non-small cell lung cancer. The method was immunoSEQ multiplex PCR; TCRdb's version includes in-frame clones alone and lacks a portion of them. The table has approximately 30,000 clones, roughly 87% seen once. Germline V CDR1 and CDR2: MNHEY, SMNVEV (reference sequence). The CDR3 sequence is 13 residues long. The germline V and J ends were trimmed by 4 bases and 0 bases, with 6 bases remaining between them. The V and J genes are TRBV27 and TRBJ1-1, with D unresolved. Sequenced material: peripheral blood mononuclear cells, taken before any cancer treatment. The TCR was taken from a man aged 35 to 69 with stage III lung adenocarcinoma. The CDR3 DNA reads TGTGCCAGCAGTTACCTGATGAACACTGAAGCTTTCTTT. Its translation is CASSYLMNTEAFF.